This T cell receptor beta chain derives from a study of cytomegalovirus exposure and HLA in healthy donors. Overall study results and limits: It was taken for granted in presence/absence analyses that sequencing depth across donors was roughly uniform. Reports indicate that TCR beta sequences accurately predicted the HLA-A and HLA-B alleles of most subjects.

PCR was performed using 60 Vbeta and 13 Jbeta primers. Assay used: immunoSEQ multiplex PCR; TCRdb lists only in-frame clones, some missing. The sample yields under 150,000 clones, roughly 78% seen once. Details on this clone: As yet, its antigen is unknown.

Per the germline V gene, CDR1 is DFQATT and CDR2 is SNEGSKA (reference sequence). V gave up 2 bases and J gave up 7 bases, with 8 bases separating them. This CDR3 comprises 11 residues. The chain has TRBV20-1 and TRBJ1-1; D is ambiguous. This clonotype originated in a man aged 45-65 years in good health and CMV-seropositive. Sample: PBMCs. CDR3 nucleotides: TGCAGTGCTAGACAAGTACTTGAAGCTTTCTTT. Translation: CSARQVLEAFF.